This entry lists 19 T cell receptor beta chains sequenced from one sample in a study of shared clonotypes between healthy human individuals. Method: immunoSEQ multiplex PCR; TCRdb's copy keeps in-frame clones and lacks some. The sample holds about 2 million clones, around 96% seen once. As defined, naive CD8 cells were CD45RO-negative and positively selected for CCR7, with terminally differentiated effector memory CD45RA+ cells excluded. The sample was naive CD8+ T cells sorted from blood. The receptors were gathered from a man between 18 and 35 years old in good health.

The chain's CDR3 is CASSWTGTGGVGYTF. CDR3 DNA sequence: TGTGCCAGCAGTTGGACCGGGACAGGGGGTGTTGGCTACACCTTC. The V and J genes are TRBV6-5 and TRBJ1-2, with TRBD1 identical over 11 bases. V was pared by 4 bases and J by 7 bases, with 8 bases of the junction left unmatched. This CDR3 is built from 15 residues. Per germline, CDR1 MNHEY and CDR2 SVGAGI.

The V and J genes are TRBV5-6 and TRBJ1-3; 8 bases agree with TRBD1. Trimming cost V 0 bases and J 4 bases; bases outside gene matches: 6. CDR1 and CDR2 (germline): SGHDT, YYEEEE. The CDR3 runs to 16 residues. CDR3 region: CASSLEQGESGNTIYF. For the CDR3, the DNA is TGTGCCAGCAGCTTGGAACAGGGGGAGTCCGGAAACACCATATATTTT.

Of note for this clone: Other DNA sequences in the sample encode the same CDR3. The V call is TRBV4-1, the J call TRBJ1-1; 7 bases line up with TRBD1. The CDR3 sequence is 14 residues long. Germline loops: CDR1 MGHRA, CDR2 YSYEKL. J gave up 2 bases and V 4 bases, and 4 bases lay outside the gene matches. CDR3 in amino acids: CASSPRQGNTEAFF. In DNA form, the CDR3 reads TGCGCCAGCAGCCCTAGACAGGGCAACACTGAAGCTTTCTTT.

Concerning this clone itself: The germline gene is not matched at one end of the junction; a read error may be the cause. This rearrangement joins TRBV4-1 to TRBJ1-2; TRBD1 matches at 9 bases. The CDR3 consists of 17 residues. The V gene's germline CDR1 is MGHRA and CDR2 YSYEKL. CDR3 sequence (DNA): TGCGCCAGCAGCGAAGACCCCCGGGACAGGGCTAACTATGGCTACACCTTC. Translated, it gives CASSEDPRDRANYGYTF.

The chain uses TRBV30 and TRBJ2-3; D unresolved. From germline, CDR1 is GTSNPN and CDR2 SVGIG (reference sequence). The ends were cut back, 0 bases at V and 2 bases at J, with 12 bases in the middle. The CDR3 runs 15 residues. The CDR3 reads CAWSVSGYYTDTQYF. CDR3 in DNA: TGTGCCTGGAGTGTTTCAGGCTACTACACAGATACGCAGTATTTT. Full variable domain (outside the CDR3, taken from reference TRBV30 and TRBJ2-3): SQTIHQWPATLVQPVGSPLSLECTVEGTSNPNLYWYRQAAGRGLQLLFYSVGIGQISSEVPQNLSASRPQDRQFILSSKKLLLSDSGFYLCAWSVSGYYTDTQYFGPGTRLTVL.

The chain joins TRBV6-6 to TRBJ1-2; possibly TRBD1 for D (5 bases). The CDR3 extends over 13 amino acids. V was trimmed by 0 bases and J by 8 bases, leaving 10 bases between them. Looked up from germline, CDR1 is MNHNY and CDR2 is SVGAGI (reference sequence). CDR3 DNA: TGTGCCAGCAGTTACTCGACAGCCGACGGCTACACCTTC. Amino acids: CASSYSTADGYTF.

The rearrangement joins TRBV9 to TRBJ2-7; D gene ambiguous. Germline CDR1 is SGDLS and CDR2 is YYNGEE. The V and J ends lost 0 bases and 1 base respectively, with 11 bases between them. This CDR3 is 15 amino acids long. The CDR3 DNA reads TGTGCCAGCAGCGTAGGGCCAGACGGTTCCTACGAGCAGTACTTC. Encoded protein: CASSVGPDGSYEQYF.

This clone showed up just once. V and J are TRBV28 and TRBJ1-4; D is undetermined. CDR3 length equals 12 residues. Trimming stripped 9 bases from V and 8 bases from J, with 13 bases between. The germline V gene has CDR1 MDHEN and CDR2 SYDVKM. CDR3 sequence: CASSEPLEKLFF. The CDR3 nucleotides are TGTGCCAGTTCTGAGCCTTTGGAAAAACTGTTTTTT. The complete variable domain, with remaining parts taken from reference TRBV28 and TRBJ1-4, reads DVKVTQSSRYLVKRTGEKVFLECVQDMDHENMFWYRQDPGLGLRLIYFSYDVKMKEKGDIPEGYSVSREKKERFSLILESASTNQTSMYLCASSEPLEKLFFGSGTQLSVL.

This sequence joins TRBV7-6 and TRBJ2-3, with TRBD2 identical over 10 bases. V lost 2 bases to trimming and J lost 4 bases; unmatched junction nucleotides: 9. Germline V gene data show CDR1 as SGHVS and CDR2 as FNYEAQ. The CDR3 totals 17 residues. The CDR3 sequence is CASSLTSGGALPDTQYF. CDR3 DNA: TGTGCCAGCAGCTTAACGAGCGGGGGGGCCTTACCAGATACGCAGTATTTT.

V usage is TRBV28 and J usage is TRBJ2-7, with D maybe TRBD2 (6 bases). Germline V gene lookup returns CDR1 MDHEN and CDR2 SYDVKM. CDR3 length: 17 amino acids. Trimming shortened V by 2 bases and J by 3 bases, and 20 bases separated the two germline ends. The CDR3 spells CASSLKGRGGVRYEQYF. The CDR3, as DNA: TGTGCCAGCAGTTTAAAAGGGCGAGGCGGGGTTCGCTACGAGCAGTACTTC.

A note on this clone: This specimen includes other DNA sequences encoding the same CDR3. The chain employs TRBV11-2 and TRBJ2-7; 9 bases map to TRBD1. Germline lookup yields CDR1 SGHAT and CDR2 FQNNGV. The CDR3 has 14 amino acids. The V and J ends lost 5 bases and 1 base, in that order; junction bases with no gene match: 3. The CDR3 loop is CASSPGTGSYEQYF. For the CDR3, the DNA is TGTGCCAGCAGCCCGGGGACAGGGTCCTACGAGCAGTACTTC.

This clone appeared once. V and J are TRBV4-3 and TRBJ2-3; D is perhaps TRBD2 (7 bases). The V gene lost 1 base and the J gene lost 4 bases, with 18 bases spanning the gap. Per the germline V gene, CDR1 is LGHNA and CDR2 is YSLEER. The length of the CDR3 is 17 residues. The CDR3 DNA is TGCGCCAGCAGCCAAGGGACCGGCGGGGGCGCATCAGATACGCAGTATTTT. Its translation is CASSQGTGGGASDTQYF.

The gene calls are TRBV5-1 and TRBJ2-1; 8 bases line up with TRBD1. CDR3 size: 15 residues. V was pared by 0 bases and J by 3 bases, with 2 bases of the junction left unmatched. Germline assignment: CDR1 SGHRS and CDR2 YFSETQ. In DNA form, the CDR3 reads TGCGCCAGCAGCTTGGGACAGGGGCGCTACAATGAGCAGTTCTTC. It encodes CASSLGQGRYNEQFF.

The J gene is TRBJ1-4, the V gene TRBV27, with D unclear. Germline V CDR1 and CDR2: MNHEY, SMNVEV (reference sequence). The CDR3 sequence is 14 residues long. V shed 4 bases and J shed 7 bases, with 13 bases lying between them. CDR3 protein: CASSYQSPSEKLFF. The DNA for the CDR3 is TGTGCCAGCAGTTACCAGAGCCCTAGTGAAAAACTGTTTTTT.

This clone has just one count. The chain carries TRBV5-5 and TRBJ1-2, with D hard to call. Germline V CDR1 and CDR2: SGHKS, YYEKEE (reference sequence). Between the trimmed V and J ends, which lost 2 bases and 0 bases, there was a span of 14 bases. This CDR3 spans 16 amino acids. CDR3 sequence: CASSFADTISNYGYTF. The DNA of the CDR3 is TGTGCCAGCAGCTTCGCTGACACGATTTCTAACTATGGCTACACCTTC.

This clone was picked up one time. This chain connects TRBV27 to TRBJ2-4; possibly TRBD2 for D (6 bases). Per the germline V gene, CDR1 is MNHEY and CDR2 is SMNVEV (reference sequence). This CDR3 region has 13 residues. V was shortened by 4 bases and J by 7 bases, with 11 bases between the two germline ends. This CDR3 is CASSWGGENIQYF. The CDR3, as DNA: TGTGCCAGCAGTTGGGGAGGCGAGAACATTCAGTACTTC.

In this sample, this clone turned up a few times. The genes are TRBV2 and TRBJ2-5, with 14 bases fitting TRBD2. This CDR3 spans 15 amino acids. V shed 7 bases, J shed 5 bases, and the junction held 6 bases outside the gene matches. Germline V gene data show CDR1 as SNHLY and CDR2 as FYNNEI. This CDR3 reads CASKPTSGRAETQYF. The CDR3 DNA follows: TGTGCCAGCAAGCCGACTAGCGGGAGGGCGGAGACCCAGTACTTC.

This sequence joins TRBV6-5 and TRBJ2-1; no reliable D call. The CDR3 has 15 residues. Trimming removed 6 bases from V and 9 bases from J, with 21 bases in between. CDR1 and CDR2 (germline): MNHEY, SVGAGI. The DNA of the CDR3 is TGTGCCAGCAGCCTAAGAAGGTCGTCGGTCCGTGAGCAGTTCTTC. Its protein product is CASSLRRSSVREQFF.

This chain connects TRBV4-1 to TRBJ2-1; 7 nucleotides align to TRBD1. V lost 1 base and J lost 2; bases outside the gene matches: 8. This CDR3 is built from 17 residues. Germline CDR1 and CDR2: MGHRA and YSYEKL. The CDR3 spells CASSQGKGARTYNEQFF. The CDR3 bases are TGCGCCAGCAGCCAAGGAAAGGGGGCGCGGACCTACAATGAGCAGTTCTTC.